The 27 T cell receptor beta chains presented below share a single source sample, sequenced in a study of cytomegalovirus exposure and HLA in healthy donors. Sequencing used immunoSEQ multiplex PCR; TCRdb keeps in-frame clones, though not all of them. Here the sample spans under 200,000 clones, about 89% being singletons. The material sequenced was PBMCs. These receptor sequences come from a woman aged 18-29 years in good health and CMV-seropositive.

V gene TRBV11-2 combines with J gene TRBJ2-3, with D unclear. The CDR3 covers 11 residues. Trimming removed 1 base at V and 6 bases at J, with 2 bases between. CDR1 SGHAT and CDR2 FQNNGV come from the germline V gene. Written as DNA, the CDR3 is TGTGCCAGCAGCTTAGCGGATACGCAGTATTTT. Its translation is CASSLADTQYF.

The chain has TRBV14 and TRBJ1-1; tentatively, D is TRBD1 (6 bases). This CDR3 is built from 16 residues. The V gene's germline CDR1 is SGHDN and CDR2 FVKESK. V dropped 4 bases and J dropped 0 bases, with 15 bases sitting between them. CDR3 in DNA: TGTGCCAGCAGCCCAGGGGTCTGGGTGGTGAACACTGAAGCTTTCTTT. It codes for CASSPGVWVVNTEAFF. Using reference TRBV14 and TRBJ1-1 for the parts outside the CDR3, the full variable domain is EAGVTQFPSHSVIEKGQTVTLRCDPISGHDNLYWYRRVMGKEIKFLLHFVKESKQDESGMPNNRFLAERTGGTYSTLKVQPAELEDSGVYFCASSPGVWVVNTEAFFGQGTRLTVV.

The chain recombines TRBV6-1 with TRBJ2-7; 7 bases match TRBD1. V shed 5 bases, J shed 0 bases, and the junction held 7 bases outside the gene matches. CDR3 length equals 15 residues. CDR1 MNHNS and CDR2 SASEGT come from the germline V gene. The CDR3 sequence is CASSLTGVISYEQYF. The CDR3 DNA is TGTGCCAGCAGTTTAACAGGGGTCATCTCCTACGAGCAGTACTTC.

The V call is TRBV5-4, the J call TRBJ1-6, with D uncertain. CDR1 SGHNT and CDR2 YYREEE come from the germline V gene (reference sequence). The CDR3 spans 15 residues. The V gene lost 0 bases and the J gene lost 6 bases, with 10 bases spanning the gap. The CDR3 DNA reads as TGTGCCAGCAGCTTGGTGGGCAGGATTAATTCACCCCTCCACTTT. It is translated as CASSLVGRINSPLHF.

This clone has only a few counts. V is TRBV10-2 and J is TRBJ2-7; possible D gene TRBD2, 5 bases. Deletions cut 1 base from V and 5 bases from J, with 6 bases between. Germline lookup yields CDR1 WSHSY and CDR2 SAAADI. The CDR3 runs to 12 residues. This CDR3 is CASSEWTDEQYF. CDR3 nucleotide sequence: TGCGCCAGCAGTGAGTGGACTGACGAGCAGTACTTC.

This clone has just a few counts. This chain connects TRBV4-2 to TRBJ2-7; no clear D gene. The CDR3 spans 14 residues. Germline assignment: CDR1 LGHNA and CDR2 YNFKEQ. Trimming removed 0 bases from V and 3 bases from J, with 9 bases in between. As DNA, the CDR3 is TGTGCCAGCAGCCAAGATCACGAGGTCTACGAGCAGTACTTC. It yields the protein CASSQDHEVYEQYF.

The CDR3 here is CASSKGQGASYEQYF. The DNA for the CDR3 is TGCGCCAGCAGCAAGGGACAGGGAGCATCCTACGAGCAGTACTTC. The chain combines TRBV5-1 with TRBJ2-7; 9 bases align to TRBD1. There are 15 residues in the CDR3. CDR1 is SGHRS and CDR2 is YFSETQ in the germline V gene. After removal of 4 bases from V and 1 base from J, the junction contained 6 bases not matched to a gene. Filled out from reference TRBV5-1 and TRBJ2-7, the complete variable domain reads KAGVTQTPRYLIKTRGQQVTLSCSPISGHRSVSWYQQTPGQGLQFLFEYFSETQRNKGNFPGRFSGRQFSNSRSEMNVSTLELGDSALYLCASSKGQGASYEQYFGPGTRLTVT.

This rearrangement joins TRBV4-1 to TRBJ1-5, with D hard to call. With 0 bases removed from V and 5 bases from J, the gap between germline ends came to 17 bases. The CDR3 length is 17 residues. Germline V gene sequence: CDR1 MGHRA, CDR2 YSYEKL. The CDR3 protein is CASSQDRARGKDQPQHF. The CDR3 DNA reads as TGCGCCAGCAGCCAAGATAGGGCGCGGGGAAAGGATCAGCCCCAGCATTTT.

This clone was detected only once. This chain links TRBV7-8 with TRBJ1-5; TRBD1 aligns across 10 bases. This CDR3 is 15 amino acids long. The junction had 4 bases not matched to a gene; V was cut back by 4 bases and J by 4 bases. The V gene's germline CDR1 is SGHVS and CDR2 FQNEAQ. CDR3 sequence (DNA): TGTGCCAGCAGCTCGGGACAGGGGTCAAATCAGCCCCAGCATTTT. Residues: CASSSGQGSNQPQHF.

The chain joins TRBV10-3 to TRBJ2-5; D might be TRBD2 (5 bases). This CDR3 comprises 15 residues. V shed 2 bases and J shed 5 bases, with 15 bases lying between them. Germline-derived CDR1 and CDR2 are ENHRY and SYGVKD. The CDR3 sequence: CAISERSGFGETQYF. The CDR3 bases are TGTGCCATCAGTGAGAGGTCGGGGTTCGGCGAGACCCAGTACTTC.

The V call is TRBV5-4, the J call TRBJ2-5, with 10 bases identical to TRBD1. This CDR3 is built from 16 residues. CDR1 and CDR2 (germline): SGHNT, YYREEE (reference sequence). V shed 0 bases, J shed 4 bases, and the junction held 6 bases outside the gene matches. The CDR3 loop is CASSLVGTGEGETQYF. Written as DNA, the CDR3 is TGTGCCAGCAGCTTGGTTGGGACAGGGGAAGGAGAGACCCAGTACTTC.

The chain uses TRBV15 and TRBJ1-6; D remains ambiguous. This CDR3 spans 14 amino acids. V was clipped by 4 bases and J by 0 bases, with 4 bases between them. Germline values: CDR1 LNHNV, CDR2 YYDKDF (reference sequence). This chain's CDR3 is CATSTRSYNSPLHF. CDR3 DNA sequence: TGTGCCACCAGCACTCGCTCCTATAATTCACCCCTCCACTTT. Supplemented by reference TRBV15 and TRBJ1-6, the full variable domain reads DAMVIQNPRYQVTQFGKPVTLSCSQTLNHNVMYWYQQKSSQAPKLLFHYYDKDFNNEADTPDNFQSRRPNTSFCFLDIRSPGLGDTAMYLCATSTRSYNSPLHFGNGTRLTVT.

The chain combines TRBV30 with TRBJ1-2; 10 bases align to TRBD1. CDR3 size: 14 residues. With V trimmed by 3 bases and J by 3 bases, 4 bases remained unmatched. In germline, CDR1 is GTSNPN, CDR2 SVGIG (reference sequence). For the CDR3, the DNA is TGTGCCTGGAGCTGGACAGGGGGGGACTATGGCTACACCTTC. It yields the protein CAWSWTGGDYGYTF.

This chain connects TRBV7-2 to TRBJ2-1; TRBD2 matches 8 bases. The CDR3 length is 16 residues. Per the germline V gene, CDR1 is SGHTA and CDR2 is FQGNSA. The junction had 11 bases not matched to a gene; V was cut back by 2 bases and J by 8 bases. Here the CDR3 DNA reads TGTGCCAGCAGCTTATCAATGAGCGGGAGAGGAGATGAGCAGTTCTTC. This codes for CASSLSMSGRGDEQFF.

The CDR3 DNA reads as TGTGCCAGCAGTCTACGAAGACAGGGAGAAATCTACGAGCAGTACTTC. Residues: CASSLRRQGEIYEQYF. The chain links TRBV27 to TRBJ2-7, with TRBD1 matching over 7 bases. Germline V gives CDR1 MNHEY, CDR2 SMNVEV (reference sequence). The CDR3 covers 16 residues. With V trimmed by 5 bases and J by 3 bases, 13 bases remained unmatched.

The V and J genes are TRBV9 and TRBJ2-7; 9 nucleotides match TRBD2. J gave up 0 bases and V 0 bases, and 7 bases lay outside the gene matches. The CDR3 loop spans 17 amino acids. The V gene's germline CDR1 is SGDLS and CDR2 YYNGEE. The CDR3 coding sequence is TGTGCCAGCAGCGTAGTATGGTATAGCGGGAGCTCCTACGAGCAGTACTTC. As protein: CASSVVWYSGSSYEQYF.

This chain links TRBV5-1 with TRBJ2-2; 8 nucleotides line up with TRBD2. The CDR3 has 14 amino acids. Germline V CDR1 and CDR2: SGHRS, YFSETQ. J lost 6 bases, V lost 1 base, and 2 bases had no gene match. The CDR3 protein is CASSLTSGSGELFF. The CDR3 nucleotides are TGCGCCAGCAGCTTGACTAGCGGTTCCGGGGAGCTGTTTTTT.

The gene calls are TRBV29-1 and TRBJ2-3, with TRBD2 identical over 8 bases. Unmatched junction bases numbered 5, after V lost 0 bases and J lost 0 bases. Germline V lookup: CDR1 SQVTM, CDR2 ANQGSEA. This CDR3 has 16 residues. Here the CDR3 DNA reads TGCAGCGTTGAAGATCGCGGGGGGACTAGCACAGATACGCAGTATTTT. Translated: CSVEDRGGTSTDTQYF.

The chain carries TRBV19 and TRBJ2-7; possible D gene TRBD1, 5 bases. Germline CDR1 LNHDA, CDR2 SQIVND (reference sequence). Trimming removed 6 bases from V and 4 bases from J, with 10 bases in between. The CDR3 runs 12 residues. DNA of the CDR3: TGTGCCAGTAGGGACACTAATTACGAGCAGTACTTC. This codes for CASRDTNYEQYF. Together with reference TRBV19 and TRBJ2-7, the CDR3 gives the full variable domain: DGGITQSPKYLFRKEGQNVTLSCEQNLNHDAMYWYRQDPGQGLRLIYYSQIVNDFQKGDIAEGYSVSREKKESFPLTVTSAQKNPTAFYLCASRDTNYEQYFGPGTRLTVT.

This clone was seen once. The chain links TRBV19 to TRBJ2-2, with D possibly being TRBD2 (6 bases). This CDR3 contains 15 residues. V lost 5 bases and J lost 3, with 13 bases in between. Germline values: CDR1 LNHDA, CDR2 SQIVND (reference sequence). The CDR3 nucleotides read TGTGCCAGTAGTTTGGGACTTACGGACACCGGGGAGCTGTTTTTT. It encodes CASSLGLTDTGELFF.

The chain combines TRBV6-4 with TRBJ2-6; 9 bases match TRBD2. This CDR3 region has 16 residues. Germline V gives CDR1 MRHNA, CDR2 SNTAGT. The V segment lost 3 bases and the J segment 0 bases; nucleotides outside the gene matches: 0. DNA for the CDR3: TGTGCCAGCAGTGATAGCGGGAGCTCTGGGGCCAACGTCCTGACTTTC. Translating it yields CASSDSGSSGANVLTF.

The chain combines TRBV10-3 with TRBJ2-1; TRBD2 matches at 13 bases. From germline, CDR1 is ENHRY and CDR2 SYGVKD. This CDR3 contains 20 residues. The V segment lost 4 bases and the J segment 0 bases; nucleotides outside the gene matches: 12. The DNA for the CDR3 is TGTGCCATCAGTGGAGGGAGGACTAGCGGGAGCGACAGCTCCTACAATGAGCAGTTCTTC. Residues: CAISGGRTSGSDSSYNEQFF.

The genes are TRBV7-9 and TRBJ2-6, with D perhaps matching TRBD1 (5 bases). The CDR3 totals 16 residues. The germline V gene encodes CDR1 SEHNR and CDR2 FQNEAQ (reference sequence). The V end was cut by 3 bases, the J end by 0 bases, with 9 bases between. The CDR3 sequence is CASSFPRVSGANVLTF. The DNA for the CDR3 is TGTGCCAGCAGCTTTCCCAGGGTCTCTGGGGCCAACGTCCTGACTTTC.

The V call is TRBV28, the J call TRBJ2-2; TRBD2 matches at 13 bases. The V gene's germline CDR1 is MDHEN and CDR2 SYDVKM. The CDR3 runs to 15 residues. J was trimmed by 4 bases and V by 6 bases; bases with no gene match: 2. The CDR3 DNA reads as TGTGCCAGCAGGGGACTAGCGGGAACCACCGGGGAGCTGTTTTTT. This codes for CASRGLAGTTGELFF.

This clone was picked up one time. The chain combines TRBV29-1 with TRBJ2-5; D is possibly TRBD2 (7 bases). Germline CDR1 is SQVTM and CDR2 is ANQGSEA. V lost 4 bases and J 5 bases, leaving 11 bases between the germline ends. CDR3 length: 12 amino acids. The CDR3 region is CSVAKGGETQYF. The CDR3 DNA reads as TGCAGCGTTGCCAAGGGGGGGGAGACCCAGTACTTC.

The J gene is TRBJ1-2, the V gene TRBV7-2, with 12 bases that match TRBD1. Germline values: CDR1 SGHTA, CDR2 FQGNSA. This CDR3 is built from 18 residues. J lost 0 bases, V lost 5 bases, and 10 bases had no gene match. As DNA, the CDR3 is TGTACCAGCAGCGCCGCACCGGGACAGGGGGCCTCTAACTATGGCTACACCTTC. It translates to CTSSAAPGQGASNYGYTF.

The gene calls are TRBV28 and TRBJ1-2; the match to TRBD1 covers 8 bases. The germline CDR1 and CDR2 sequences are MDHEN and SYDVKM. CDR3 length: 16 amino acids. V shed 6 bases and J 3 bases; nucleotides not matched to a gene: 12. The CDR3 nucleotides read TGTGCCAGCAGGGCCCCCGGACAGGGAGCCCACTATGGCTACACCTTC. As protein: CASRAPGQGAHYGYTF.